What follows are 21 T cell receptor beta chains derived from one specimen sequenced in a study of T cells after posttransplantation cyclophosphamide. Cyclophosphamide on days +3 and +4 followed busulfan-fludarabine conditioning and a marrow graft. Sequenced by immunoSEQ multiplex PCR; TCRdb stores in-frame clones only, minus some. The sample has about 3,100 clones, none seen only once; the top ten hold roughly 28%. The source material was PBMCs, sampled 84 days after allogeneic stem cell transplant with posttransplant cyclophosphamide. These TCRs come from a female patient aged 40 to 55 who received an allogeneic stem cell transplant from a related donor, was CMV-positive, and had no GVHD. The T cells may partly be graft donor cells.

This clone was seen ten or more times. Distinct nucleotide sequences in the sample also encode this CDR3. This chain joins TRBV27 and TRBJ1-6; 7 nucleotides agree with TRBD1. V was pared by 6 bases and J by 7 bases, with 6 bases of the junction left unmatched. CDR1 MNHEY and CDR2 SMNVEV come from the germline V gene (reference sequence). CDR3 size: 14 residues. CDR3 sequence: CASSPGQLNSPLHF. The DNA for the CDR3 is TGTGCCAGCAGCCCGGGACAGTTGAATTCACCCCTCCACTTT.

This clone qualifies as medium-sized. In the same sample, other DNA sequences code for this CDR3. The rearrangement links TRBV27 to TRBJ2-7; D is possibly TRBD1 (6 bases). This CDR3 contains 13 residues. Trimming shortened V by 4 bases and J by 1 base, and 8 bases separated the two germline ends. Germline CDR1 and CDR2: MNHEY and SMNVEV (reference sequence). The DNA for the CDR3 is TGTGCCAGCAGTTCAGGGACATCCTACGAGCAGTACTTC. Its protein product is CASSSGTSYEQYF.

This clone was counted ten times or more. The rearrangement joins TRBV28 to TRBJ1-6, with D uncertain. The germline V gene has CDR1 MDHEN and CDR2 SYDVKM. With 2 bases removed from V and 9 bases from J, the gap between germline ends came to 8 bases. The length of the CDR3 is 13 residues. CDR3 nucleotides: TGTGCCAGCAGTTTAGGCTGGCTTTCACCCCTCCACTTT. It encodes CASSLGWLSPLHF.

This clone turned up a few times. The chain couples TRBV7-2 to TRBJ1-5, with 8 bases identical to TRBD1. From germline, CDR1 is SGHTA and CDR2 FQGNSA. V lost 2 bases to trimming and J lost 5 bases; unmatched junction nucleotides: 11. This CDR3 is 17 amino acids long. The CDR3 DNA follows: TGTGCCAGCAGCTTACTCTTCGGACAGGGCGCCCATCAGCCCCAGCATTTT. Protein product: CASSLLFGQGAHQPQHF.

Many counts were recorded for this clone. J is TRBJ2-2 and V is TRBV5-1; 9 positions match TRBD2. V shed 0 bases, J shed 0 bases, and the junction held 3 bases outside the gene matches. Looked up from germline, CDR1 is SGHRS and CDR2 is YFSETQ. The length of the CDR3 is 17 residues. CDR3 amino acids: CASSLAPSGANTGELFF. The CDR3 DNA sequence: TGCGCCAGCAGCTTGGCCCCTAGCGGGGCGAACACCGGGGAGCTGTTTTTT.

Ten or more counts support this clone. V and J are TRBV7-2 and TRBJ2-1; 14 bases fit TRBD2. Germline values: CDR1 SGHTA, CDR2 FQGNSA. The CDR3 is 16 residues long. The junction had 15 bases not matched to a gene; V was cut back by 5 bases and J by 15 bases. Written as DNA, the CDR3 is TGTGCCAGCAGCCCCCTAGTAAGACTAGCGGGGGGGGCGAGGTTCTTC. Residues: CASSPLVRLAGGARFF.

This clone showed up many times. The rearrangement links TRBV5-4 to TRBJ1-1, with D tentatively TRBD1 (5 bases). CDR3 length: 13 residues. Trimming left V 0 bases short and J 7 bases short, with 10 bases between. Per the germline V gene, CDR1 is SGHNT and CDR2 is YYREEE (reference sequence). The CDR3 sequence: CASSLAPQGEAFF. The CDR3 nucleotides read TGTGCCAGCAGCTTGGCACCCCAGGGTGAAGCTTTCTTT.

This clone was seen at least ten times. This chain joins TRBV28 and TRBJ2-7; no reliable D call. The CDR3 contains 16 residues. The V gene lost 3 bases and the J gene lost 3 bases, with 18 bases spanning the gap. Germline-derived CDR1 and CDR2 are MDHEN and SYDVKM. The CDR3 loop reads CASSLVPRQAHYEQYF. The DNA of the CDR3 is TGTGCCAGCAGTTTGGTCCCTCGGCAGGCCCACTACGAGCAGTACTTC.

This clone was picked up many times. CDR3 nucleotide sequence: TGTGCCAGTAGTATAGAAGGCCTAGCAAGGACCGGGGAGCTGTTTTTT. This gives the protein CASSIEGLARTGELFF. The chain has TRBV19 and TRBJ2-2; D is perhaps TRBD2 (5 bases). Trimming shortened V by 0 bases and J by 5 bases, and 13 bases separated the two germline ends. Germline assignment: CDR1 LNHDA and CDR2 SQIVND (reference sequence). The CDR3 contains 16 residues. The whole variable domain, remainder taken from reference TRBV19 and TRBJ2-2, is DGGITQSPKYLFRKEGQNVTLSCEQNLNHDAMYWYRQDPGQGLRLIYYSQIVNDFQKGDIAEGYSVSREKKESFPLTVTSAQKNPTAFYLCASSIEGLARTGELFFGEGSRLTVL.

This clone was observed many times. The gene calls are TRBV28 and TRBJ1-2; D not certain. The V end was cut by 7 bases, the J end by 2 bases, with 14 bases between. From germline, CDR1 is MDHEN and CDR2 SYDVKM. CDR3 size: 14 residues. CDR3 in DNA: TGTGCCAGCACTTTGGGCCTTAGGAACTATGGCTACACCTTC. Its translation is CASTLGLRNYGYTF.

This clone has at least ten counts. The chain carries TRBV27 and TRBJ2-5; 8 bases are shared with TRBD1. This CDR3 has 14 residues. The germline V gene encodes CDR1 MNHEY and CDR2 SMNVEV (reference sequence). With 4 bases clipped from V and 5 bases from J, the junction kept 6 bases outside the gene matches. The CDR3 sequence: CASSWTGRGETQYF. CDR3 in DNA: TGTGCCAGCAGTTGGACAGGGCGAGGGGAGACCCAGTACTTC.

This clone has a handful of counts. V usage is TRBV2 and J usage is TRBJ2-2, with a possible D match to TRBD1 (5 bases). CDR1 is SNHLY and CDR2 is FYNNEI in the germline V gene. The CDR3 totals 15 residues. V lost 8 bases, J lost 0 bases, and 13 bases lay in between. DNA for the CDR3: TGTGCCAGCCAGTTAGGACATTCGAACACCGGGGAGCTGTTTTTT. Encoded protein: CASQLGHSNTGELFF.

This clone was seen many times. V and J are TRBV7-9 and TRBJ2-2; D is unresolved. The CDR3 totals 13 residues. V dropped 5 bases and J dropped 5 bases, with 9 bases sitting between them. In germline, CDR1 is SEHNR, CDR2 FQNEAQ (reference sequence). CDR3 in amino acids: CASSPSLTGELFF. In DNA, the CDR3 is TGTGCCAGCAGCCCGTCCCTAACCGGGGAGCTGTTTTTT.

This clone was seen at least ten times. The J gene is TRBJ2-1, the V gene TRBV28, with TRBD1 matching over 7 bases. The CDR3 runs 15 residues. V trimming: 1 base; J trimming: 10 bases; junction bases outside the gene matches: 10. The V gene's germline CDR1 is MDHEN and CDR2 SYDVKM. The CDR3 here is CASSLSSAGGREQFF. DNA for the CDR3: TGTGCCAGCAGTTTATCGAGCGCAGGGGGACGGGAGCAGTTCTTC.

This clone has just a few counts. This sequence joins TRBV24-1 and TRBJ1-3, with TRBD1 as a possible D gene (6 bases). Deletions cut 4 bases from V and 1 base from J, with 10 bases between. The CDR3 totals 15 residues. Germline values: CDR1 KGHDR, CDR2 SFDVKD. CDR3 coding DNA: TGTGCCACCAGTGAAACAGGGATATCTGGAAACACCATATATTTT. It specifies CATSETGISGNTIYF.

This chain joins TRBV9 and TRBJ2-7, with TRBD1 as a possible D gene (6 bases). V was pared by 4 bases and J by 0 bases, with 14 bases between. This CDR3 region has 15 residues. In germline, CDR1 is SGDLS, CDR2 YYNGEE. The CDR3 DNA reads TGTGCCAGCAGCTACCGGGACATCAGCTCCTACGAGCAGTACTTC. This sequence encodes CASSYRDISSYEQYF. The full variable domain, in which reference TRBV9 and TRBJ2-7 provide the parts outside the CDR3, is DSGVTQTPKHLITATGQRVTLRCSPRSGDLSVYWYQQSLDQGLQFLIQYYNGEERAKGNILERFSAQQFPDLHSELNLSSLELGDSALYFCASSYRDISSYEQYFGPGTRLTVT.

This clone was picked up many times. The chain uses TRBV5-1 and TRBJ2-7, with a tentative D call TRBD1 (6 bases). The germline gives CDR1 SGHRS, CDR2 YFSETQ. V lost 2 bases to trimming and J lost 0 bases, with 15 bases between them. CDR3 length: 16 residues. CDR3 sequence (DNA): TGCGCCAGCAGCTTTCCGACAGGAGAGAGCTCCTACGAGCAGTACTTC. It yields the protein CASSFPTGESSYEQYF.

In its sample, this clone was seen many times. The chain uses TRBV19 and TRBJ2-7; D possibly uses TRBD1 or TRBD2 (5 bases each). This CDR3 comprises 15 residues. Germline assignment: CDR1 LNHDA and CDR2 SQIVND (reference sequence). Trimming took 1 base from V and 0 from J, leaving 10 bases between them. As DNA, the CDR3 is TGTGCCAGTAGTATAGCGGCAGGGAGCTCCTACGAGCAGTACTTC. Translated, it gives CASSIAAGSSYEQYF.

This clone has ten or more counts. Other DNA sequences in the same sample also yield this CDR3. CDR3 sequence: CASSIKQGTAYEQYF. In DNA form, the CDR3 reads TGTGCCAGCAGCATCAAACAGGGGACGGCCTACGAGCAGTACTTC. The chain is built from TRBV9 and TRBJ2-7, with 7 nucleotides matching TRBD1. CDR1 and CDR2 (germline): SGDLS, YYNGEE. The CDR3 spans 15 residues. V was clipped by 4 bases and J by 2 bases; unmatched bases: 9.

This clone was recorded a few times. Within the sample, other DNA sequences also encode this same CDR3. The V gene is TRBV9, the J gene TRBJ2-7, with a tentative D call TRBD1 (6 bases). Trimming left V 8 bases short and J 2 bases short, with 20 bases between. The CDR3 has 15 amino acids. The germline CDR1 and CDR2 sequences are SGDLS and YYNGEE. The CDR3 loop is CASSFEQGTAYEQYF. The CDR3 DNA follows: TGTGCCAGTAGCTTCGAGCAGGGGACGGCCTACGAGCAGTACTTC.

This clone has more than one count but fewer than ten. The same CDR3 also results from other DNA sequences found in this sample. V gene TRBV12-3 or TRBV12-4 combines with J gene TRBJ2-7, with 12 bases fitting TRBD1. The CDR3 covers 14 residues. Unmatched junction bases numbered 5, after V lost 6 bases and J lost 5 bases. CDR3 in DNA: TGTGCCAGCAGGGGGGACAGGGGGCTCAACGAGCAGTACTTC. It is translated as CASRGDRGLNEQYF.